The 25 T cell receptor beta chains below come from one sample, sequenced in a study of T cell repertoires in cytomegalovirus infection (dated by TCRdb to about 2019). The antigens these receptors bind are not known. Per the publication, the treatment or condition label means: in vitro stimulation with specific CMV peptide epitopes to enrich CMV-specific T cells. This sample was sequenced with an Illumina HiSeq 1500. Using fastp trimming at Q25 and MiXCR clonotype assembly, TCRdb reanalyzed the public sequencing data and kept in-frame beta chains. Every distinct CDR3 protein forms one entry, paired with its most common genes and DNA. In this sample the table shows about 25,000 distinct CDR3 sequences, approximately 22% of which occur a single time. The top ten hold around 93% of the sample. Sample: CD8+ T cells from cultured PBMCs, taken from culture after CMV antigen stimulation. These TCRs come from a human donor in good health (CMV status not recorded). Some clones in this sample may be carry-over from other donors' samples.

This clonotype has a handful of counts. This chain links TRBV5-4 with TRBJ2-3, with D possibly being TRBD1 (5 bases). With 0 bases removed from V and 6 bases from J, the gap between germline ends came to 23 bases. CDR1 and CDR2 (germline): SGHNT, YYREEE (reference sequence). The CDR3 runs 18 residues. CDR3 coding DNA: TGTGCCAGCAGCTTGGCCCCCTCGCGGACACGGCTATGGGATACGCAGTATTTT. Amino acid sequence: CASSLAPSRTRLWDTQYF. The whole variable domain, remainder taken from reference TRBV5-4 and TRBJ2-3, is ETGVTQSPTHLIKTRGQQVTLRCSSQSGHNTVSWYQQALGQGPQFIFQYYREEENGRGNFPPRFSGLQFPNYSSELNVNALELDDSALYLCASSLAPSRTRLWDTQYFGPGTRLTVL.

The CDR3 DNA sequence: TGTGCCAGCAGTTCCGGGAGCGGGGGTTCCTACGACGAGCAGTACTTC. This sequence encodes CASSSGSGGSYDEQYF. V is TRBV28 and J is TRBJ2-7, with TRBD2 matching 8 bases. Looked up from germline, CDR1 is MDHEN and CDR2 is SYDVKM. CDR3 length: 16 residues. The junction had 13 bases not matched to a gene; V was cut back by 4 bases and J by 5 bases.

In this sample, this clonotype turned up many times. This sequence joins TRBV7-6 and TRBJ1-2; TRBD1 aligns across 10 bases. V lost 1 base and J lost 1; bases outside the gene matches: 6. Per germline, CDR1 SGHVS and CDR2 FNYEAQ. The CDR3 is 17 residues long. CDR3 coding DNA: TGTGCCAGCAGCTTAGAGTGGGGGACAGGGGATAACTATGGCTACACCTTC. This sequence encodes CASSLEWGTGDNYGYTF.

The chain combines TRBV20-1 with TRBJ2-1; 8 nucleotides align to TRBD1. CDR1 DFQATT and CDR2 SNEGSKA come from the germline V gene (reference sequence). The J segment lost 13 bases and the V segment lost 0 bases, leaving 8 bases of the junction unmatched. The length of the CDR3 is 13 residues. Written as DNA, the CDR3 is TGCAGTGCTAGAGATTTCCCGGACAGGGACCAGTTCTTC. Amino acid sequence: CSARDFPDRDQFF.

The sample holds many counts of this clonotype. The J gene is TRBJ2-5, the V gene TRBV7-2; weak D call: TRBD1 (7 bases). Germline loops: CDR1 SGHTA, CDR2 FQGNSA. This CDR3 comprises 17 residues. Deletions cut 5 bases from V and 6 bases from J, with 25 bases between. CDR3 protein: CASSPPRQGGFGKTQYF. The CDR3 DNA is TGTGCCAGCAGCCCCCCCCGACAGGGAGGTTTCGGCAAGACCCAGTACTTC.

This chain uses TRBV15 with TRBJ2-3; TRBD2 matches at 14 bases. V dropped 4 bases and J dropped 1; count of bases not matched to a gene: 1. The germline V gene encodes CDR1 LNHNV and CDR2 YYDKDF (reference sequence). This CDR3 is built from 16 residues. Written as DNA, the CDR3 is TGTGCCACCAGCACGGGACTAGCGGGGGGCACAGATACGCAGTATTTT. It translates to CATSTGLAGGTDTQYF.

This clonotype showed up just a few times. The gene calls are TRBV29-1 and TRBJ2-2; D is uncertain. CDR3 length: 14 amino acids. Germline V gene lookup returns CDR1 SQVTM and CDR2 ANQGSEA. Trimming pared 4 bases from V and 4 bases from J, leaving 13 bases between. The DNA for the CDR3 is TGCAGCGTTGTCTCCTCCCGGAGCACCGGGGAGCTGTTTTTT. Translating it yields CSVVSSRSTGELFF.

The gene calls are TRBV6-1 and TRBJ1-1; D is uncertain. With 4 bases removed from V and 1 base from J, the gap between germline ends came to 13 bases. Germline lookup yields CDR1 MNHNS and CDR2 SASEGT. The CDR3 sequence is 15 residues long. This chain's CDR3 is CASSAAAYTNTEAFF. The CDR3 DNA sequence: TGTGCCAGCAGTGCGGCAGCCTATACGAACACTGAAGCTTTCTTT.

The chain is built from TRBV6-1 and TRBJ2-7, with D hard to call. The ends were cut back, 7 bases at V and 3 bases at J, with 13 bases in the middle. This CDR3 has 13 residues. CDR1 is MNHNS, CDR2 SASEGT, per germline. The CDR3 DNA reads TGTGCCAGCAATGGTAGGGAAGGCTACGAGCAGTACTTC. Its protein is CASNGREGYEQYF.

This clonotype was detected many times. The V call is TRBV6-1, the J call TRBJ2-7; the match to TRBD2 covers 8 bases. V lost 9 bases, J lost 1 base, and 17 bases stayed unmatched. The CDR3 has 17 amino acids. Germline V gene data show CDR1 as MNHNS and CDR2 as SASEGT. CDR3 in DNA: TGTGCCAGTTACGGGAGGGAGGGGTTCCTATCTTCCTACGAGCAGTACTTC. Its protein product is CASYGREGFLSSYEQYF.

Points on this clonotype: A much larger clonotype is one base distant, so this may be a read error. The rearrangement joins TRBV7-4 to TRBJ2-1; D may correspond to TRBD1 or TRBD2 (5 bases each). Per germline, CDR1 SGHVT and CDR2 SQSDAQ. The ends were cut back, 5 bases at V and 7 bases at J, with 18 bases in the middle. This CDR3 region has 15 residues. The CDR3 bases are TGTGCCAGCAGCCTGGGACGGGGAGAGTTGAATGAGCAGTTCTTC. Amino acids: CASSLGRGELNEQFF. Using reference TRBV7-4 and TRBJ2-1 for the parts outside the CDR3, the full variable domain is GAGVSQSPRYKVAKRGRDVALRCDSISGHVTLYWYRQTLGQGSEVLTYSQSDAQRDKSGRPSGRFSAERPERSVSTLKIQRTEQGDSAVYLCASSLGRGELNEQFFGPGTRLTVL.

Details on this clonotype: A read error is possible here, since a much larger clone lies one base away. The chain recombines TRBV4-1 with TRBJ2-3, with D unresolved. The V end lost 1 base, the J end lost 4 bases, and 12 bases lay between the germline ends. The CDR3 is 15 amino acids. Germline CDR1 is MGHRA and CDR2 is YSYEKL. Here the CDR3 reads CASSQVVAVADTQYF. CDR3 nucleotide sequence: TGCGCCAGCAGCCAAGTAGTGGCGGTCGCAGATACGCAGTATTTT.

The chain recombines TRBV27 with TRBJ2-7; no clear D. CDR1 is MNHEY, CDR2 SMNVEV, per germline (reference sequence). The V end lost 4 bases, the J end lost 0 bases, and 4 bases lay between the germline ends. CDR3 length equals 12 residues. The CDR3 protein is CASSSFSYEQYF. The CDR3 DNA reads as TGTGCCAGCAGTTCCTTCTCCTACGAGCAGTACTTC.

This clonotype was seen many times. This chain uses TRBV12-3 or TRBV12-4 with TRBJ1-5; D is perhaps TRBD1 (6 bases). V lost 1 base to trimming and J lost 0 bases, with 7 bases between them. The CDR3 contains 15 residues. CDR3 region: CASSLGTDSNQPQHF. The CDR3 DNA follows: TGTGCCAGCAGTTTAGGGACAGATAGCAATCAGCCCCAGCATTTT.

With respect to this clonotype: The germline gene is not matched at one end of the junction; a read error may be the cause. This sequence joins TRBV4-1 and TRBJ2-2; D is unresolved. In germline, CDR1 is MGHRA, CDR2 YSYEKL. The CDR3 spans 14 residues. The CDR3 protein is CASSQVTNTGELFF. CDR3 nucleotides: TGTGCCAGCAGCCAAGTTACGAACACCGGGGAGCTGTTTTTT.

This sequence joins TRBV19 and TRBJ1-1; 10 bases agree with TRBD1. After removal of 5 bases from V and 10 bases from J, the junction contained 13 bases not matched to a gene. The CDR3 has 15 amino acids. CDR1 LNHDA and CDR2 SQIVND come from the germline V gene (reference sequence). The CDR3 protein is CASSFLPGQGVSAFF. In nucleotides, the CDR3 is TGTGCCAGTAGTTTCCTCCCTGGACAGGGGGTTTCAGCTTTCTTT.

Concerning this clonotype: A read error is possible here, since a much larger clone lies one base away. This chain uses TRBV5-4 with TRBJ2-6; a weak D match, TRBD1 (6 bases). CDR1 is SGHNT, CDR2 YYREEE, per germline (reference sequence). There are 18 residues in the CDR3. In nucleotides, the CDR3 is TGTGCCAGCAGCCTGGACAGCTTCACTATCTCTGGGGCCAACGCCCTGACTTTC. Its translation is CASSLDSFTISGANALTF.

This clonotype was detected only a few times. V gene TRBV27 combines with J gene TRBJ2-3; D gene uncertain. Germline values: CDR1 MNHEY, CDR2 SMNVEV (reference sequence). This CDR3 comprises 14 residues. V was clipped by 2 bases and J by 4 bases, with 10 bases between them. In nucleotides, the CDR3 is TGTGCCAGCAGTTTAACCGAAGTGCCAGATACGCAGTATTTT. It encodes CASSLTEVPDTQYF.

V is TRBV14 and J is TRBJ2-1; D gene uncertain. V was trimmed by 4 bases and J by 4 bases, leaving 8 bases between them. Looked up from germline, CDR1 is SGHDN and CDR2 is FVKESK. This CDR3 is 13 amino acids long. The CDR3: CASSLVLYNEQFF. The CDR3 bases are TGTGCCAGCAGCCTCGTCCTTTACAATGAGCAGTTCTTC.

The gene calls are TRBV20-1 and TRBJ1-1; D unclear. Germline V gene lookup returns CDR1 DFQATT and CDR2 SNEGSKA (reference sequence). V dropped 0 bases and J dropped 2 bases, with 10 bases sitting between them. CDR3 length equals 14 residues. The CDR3 DNA follows: TGCAGTGCTAGAGATAAGGACTTAAACACTGAAGCTTTCTTT. This sequence encodes CSARDKDLNTEAFF.

This chain uses TRBV7-9 with TRBJ1-1, with D possibly matching TRBD1 (6 bases). CDR1 and CDR2 (germline): SEHNR, FQNEAQ (reference sequence). V lost 1 base, J lost 4 bases, and 13 bases lay in between. The CDR3 is made up of 15 amino acids. As DNA, the CDR3 is TGTGCCAGCAGCTTAGTGGGGGCCGGAAGCACTGAAGCTTTCTTT. This encodes CASSLVGAGSTEAFF.

This clonotype was seen at least ten times. The V and J genes are TRBV7-3 and TRBJ2-3, with D perhaps TRBD2 (6 bases). The CDR3 has 19 residues. The germline CDR1 and CDR2 sequences are SGHTA and FQGTGA. V was pared by 1 base and J by 6 bases, with 26 bases between. CDR3 protein: CASSLSPGPSADGADTQYF. In nucleotides, the CDR3 is TGTGCCAGCAGCTTAAGTCCGGGGCCTAGCGCGGATGGCGCTGATACGCAGTATTTT. Full variable domain (rest looked up from reference TRBV7-3 and TRBJ2-3): GAGVSQTPSNKVTEKGKYVELRCDPISGHTALYWYRQSLGQGPEFLIYFQGTGAADDSGLPNDRFFAVRPEGSVSTLKIQRTERGDSAVYLCASSLSPGPSADGADTQYFGPGTRLTVL.

V usage is TRBV28 and J usage is TRBJ2-1; perhaps TRBD2 as D (5 bases). The CDR3 length is 15 residues. The germline V gene has CDR1 MDHEN and CDR2 SYDVKM. Trimming stripped 2 bases from V and 8 bases from J, with 16 bases between. CDR3 sequence: CASSLGAVADDEQFF. The DNA for the CDR3 is TGTGCCAGCAGTTTAGGAGCGGTAGCCGATGATGAGCAGTTCTTC.

This clonotype was recorded at least ten times. The rearrangement joins TRBV7-2 to TRBJ2-2; D remains unclear. In germline, CDR1 is SGHTA, CDR2 FQGNSA. This CDR3 is built from 15 residues. The V gene lost 0 bases and the J gene lost 6 bases, with 11 bases spanning the gap. CDR3 DNA sequence: TGTGCCAGCAGCTTAGCGCTGTGGGGATCCGGGGAGCTGTTTTTT. It translates to CASSLALWGSGELFF. Combining the CDR3 with reference TRBV7-2 and TRBJ2-2 gives the whole variable domain GAGVSQSPSNKVTEKGKDVELRCDPISGHTALYWYRQSLGQGLEFLIYFQGNSAPDKSGLPSDRFSAERTGGSVSTLTIQRTQQEDSAVYLCASSLALWGSGELFFGEGSRLTVL.

This clonotype was counted a single time. V and J are TRBV6-2 or TRBV6-3 and TRBJ2-1; the D is unclear. Germline V CDR1 and CDR2: MNHEY, SVGEGT. The CDR3 is made up of 13 amino acids. The V end lost 5 bases, the J end lost 3 bases, and 8 bases lay between the germline ends. The CDR3 spells CASSPALYNEQFF. The CDR3 bases are TGTGCCAGCAGTCCTGCCCTCTACAATGAGCAGTTCTTC.